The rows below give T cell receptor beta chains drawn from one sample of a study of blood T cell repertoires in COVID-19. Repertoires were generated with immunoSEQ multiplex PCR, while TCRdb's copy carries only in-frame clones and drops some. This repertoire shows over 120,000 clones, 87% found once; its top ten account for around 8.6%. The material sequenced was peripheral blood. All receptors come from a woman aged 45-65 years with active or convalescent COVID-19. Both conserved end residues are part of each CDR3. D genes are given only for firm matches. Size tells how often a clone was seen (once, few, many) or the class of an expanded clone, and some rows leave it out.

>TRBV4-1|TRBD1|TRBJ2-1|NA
CASSQWWSRTGVSEQFF
TGCGCCAGCAGCCAATGGTGGTCGAGGACAGGGGTCAGTGAGCAGTTCTTC
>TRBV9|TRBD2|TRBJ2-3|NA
CASSVVVVAGGRTDTQYF
TGTGCCAGCAGCGTAGTGGTGGTAGCGGGAGGAAGGACAGATACGCAGTATTTT
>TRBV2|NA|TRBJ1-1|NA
CASSETGWGVVTEAFF
TGTGCCAGCAGCGAGACGGGTTGGGGGGTAGTAACTGAAGCTTTCTTT
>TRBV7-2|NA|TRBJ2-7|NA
CASSSDRFYEQYF
TGTGCCAGCAGCTCCGACAGGTTCTACGAGCAGTACTTC
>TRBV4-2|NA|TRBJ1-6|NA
CASSQVEGKALSPLHF
TGTGCCAGCAGCCAAGTGGAGGGGAAGGCCCTTTCACCCCTCCACTTT
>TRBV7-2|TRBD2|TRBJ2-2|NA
CASSPGPGTSGGSGGELFF
TGTGCCAGCAGTCCAGGTCCGGGGACTAGCGGGGGGTCAGGCGGGGAGCTGTTTTTT
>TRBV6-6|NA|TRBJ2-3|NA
CASSYSGDRDTQYF
TGTGCCAGCAGTTACTCCGGGGATAGGGATACGCAGTATTTT
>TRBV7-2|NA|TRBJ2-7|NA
CASSLWGDAERGLYF
TGTGCCAGCAGCTTATGGGGGGACGCTGAACGTGGATTGTACTTC
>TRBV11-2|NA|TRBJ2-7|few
CASTPQGSPYEQYF
TGTGCCAGCACCCCTCAGGGTTCGCCTTACGAGCAGTACTTC
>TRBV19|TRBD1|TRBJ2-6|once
CASSTTGAGANVLTF
TGTGCCAGTAGTACCACAGGGGCTGGGGCCAACGTCCTGACTTTC
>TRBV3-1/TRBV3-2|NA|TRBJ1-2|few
CASSQGRYGYTF
TGTGCCAGCAGCCAAGGGAGGTATGGCTACACCTTC
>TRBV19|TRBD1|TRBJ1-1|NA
CASSIDRDREAFF
TGTGCCAGTAGTATAGACCGGGACAGGGAAGCTTTCTTT
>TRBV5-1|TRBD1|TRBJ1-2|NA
CASSLRGGGEGYTF
TGCGCCAGCAGCTTGCGAGGGGGCGGCGAAGGCTACACCTTC
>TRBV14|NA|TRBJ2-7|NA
CASSQHMEGRGEQYF
TGTGCCAGCAGCCAACATATGGAGGGCAGGGGGGAGCAGTACTTC
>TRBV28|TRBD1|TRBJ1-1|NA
CASSPGTGILFNTEAFF
TGTGCCAGCAGTCCCGGGACAGGGATACTTTTTAACACTGAAGCTTTCTTT
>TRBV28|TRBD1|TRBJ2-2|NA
CASSSSGTGDTGELFF
TGTGCCAGCAGTTCATCCGGGACAGGGGACACCGGGGAGCTGTTTTTT
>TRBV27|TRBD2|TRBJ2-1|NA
CASIPLRTSDSNEQFF
TGTGCCAGCATCCCGCTTAGGACTAGCGACTCCAATGAGCAGTTCTTC
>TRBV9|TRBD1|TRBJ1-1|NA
CASSEPPGQGESTEAFF
TGTGCCAGCAGCGAGCCCCCTGGACAGGGGGAGAGCACTGAAGCTTTCTTT
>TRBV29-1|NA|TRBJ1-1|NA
CSVLGARGSTEAFF
TGCAGCGTCTTAGGGGCCAGGGGAAGCACTGAAGCTTTCTTT
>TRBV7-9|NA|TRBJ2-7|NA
CASSQDFYEQYF
TGTGCCAGCAGCCAAGACTTCTACGAGCAGTACTTC
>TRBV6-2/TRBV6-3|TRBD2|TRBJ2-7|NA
CASSPSGRREQYF
TGTGCCAGCAGCCCTAGCGGGAGGAGAGAGCAGTACTTC
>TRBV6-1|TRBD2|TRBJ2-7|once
CASSEASTLPRGDEQYF
TGTGCCAGCAGTGAAGCGAGCACCCTCCCTCGGGGGGACGAGCAGTACTTC
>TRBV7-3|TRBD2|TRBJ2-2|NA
CASSLSGGTSGSRDTGELFF
TGTGCCAGCAGCTTATCGGGAGGGACTAGCGGGAGTCGGGACACCGGGGAGCTGTTTTTT
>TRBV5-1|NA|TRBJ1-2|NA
CASRLRVDYGYTF
TGCGCCAGCAGACTCCGGGTGGACTATGGCTACACCTTC
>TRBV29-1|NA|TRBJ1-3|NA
CSVENRNSGNTIYF
TGCAGCGTTGAAAACAGGAACTCTGGAAACACCATATATTTT
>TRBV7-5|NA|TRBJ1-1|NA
CARSLGESLRKNTEAFF
TGTGCCAGAAGCCTCGGGGAGAGTCTTCGGAAGAACACTGAAGCTTTCTTT
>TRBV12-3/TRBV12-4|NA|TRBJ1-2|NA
CASSRTESYGYTF
TGTGCCAGCAGTAGGACAGAATCCTATGGCTACACCTTC
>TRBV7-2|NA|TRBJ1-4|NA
CASSFVGVHEKLFF
TGTGCCAGCAGCTTCGTAGGGGTTCATGAAAAACTGTTTTTT
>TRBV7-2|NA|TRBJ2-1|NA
CASSPRVSTVPNEQFF
TGTGCCAGCAGCCCCCGGGTCTCGACGGTCCCCAATGAGCAGTTCTTC